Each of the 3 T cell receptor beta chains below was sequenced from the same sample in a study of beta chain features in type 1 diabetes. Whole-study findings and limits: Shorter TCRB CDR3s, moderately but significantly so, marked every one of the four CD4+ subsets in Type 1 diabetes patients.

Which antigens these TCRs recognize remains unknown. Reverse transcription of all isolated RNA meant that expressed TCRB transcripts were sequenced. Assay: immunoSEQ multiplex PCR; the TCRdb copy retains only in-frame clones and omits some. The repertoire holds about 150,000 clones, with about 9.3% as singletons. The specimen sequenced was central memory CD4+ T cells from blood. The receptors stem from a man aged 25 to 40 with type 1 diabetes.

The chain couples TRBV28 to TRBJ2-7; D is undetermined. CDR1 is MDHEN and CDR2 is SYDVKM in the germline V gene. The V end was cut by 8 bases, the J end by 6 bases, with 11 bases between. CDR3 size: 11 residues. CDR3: CASGTPSEQYF. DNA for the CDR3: TGTGCCAGCGGTACACCTTCCGAGCAGTACTTC.

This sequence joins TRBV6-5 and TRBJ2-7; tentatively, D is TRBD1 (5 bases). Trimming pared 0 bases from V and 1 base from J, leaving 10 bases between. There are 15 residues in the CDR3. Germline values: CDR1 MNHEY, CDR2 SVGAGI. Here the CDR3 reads CASSYSRGSSYEQYF. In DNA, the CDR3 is TGTGCCAGCAGTTACTCAAGGGGATCGTCCTACGAGCAGTACTTC.

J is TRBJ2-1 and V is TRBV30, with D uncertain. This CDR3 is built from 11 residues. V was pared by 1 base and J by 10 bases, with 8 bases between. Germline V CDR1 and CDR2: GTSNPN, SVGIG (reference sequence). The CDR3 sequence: CAWSGAWEQFF. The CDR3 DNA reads TGTGCCTGGAGTGGGGCGTGGGAGCAGTTCTTC.